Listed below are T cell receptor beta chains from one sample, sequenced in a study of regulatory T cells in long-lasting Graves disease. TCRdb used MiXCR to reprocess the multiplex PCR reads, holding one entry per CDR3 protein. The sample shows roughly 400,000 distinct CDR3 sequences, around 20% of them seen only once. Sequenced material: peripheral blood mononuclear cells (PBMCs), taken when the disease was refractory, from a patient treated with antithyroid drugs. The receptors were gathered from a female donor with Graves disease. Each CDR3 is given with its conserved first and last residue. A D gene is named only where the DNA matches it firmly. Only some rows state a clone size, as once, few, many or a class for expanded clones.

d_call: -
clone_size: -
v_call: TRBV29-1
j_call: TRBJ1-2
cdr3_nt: TGCAGCGTTGGGGGACTTTCCTTGTATGGCTACACCTTC
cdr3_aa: CSVGGLSLYGYTF

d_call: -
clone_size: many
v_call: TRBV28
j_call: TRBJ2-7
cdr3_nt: TGTGCCAGCAGTTCCGGGATTACCTACGAGCAGTACTTC
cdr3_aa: CASSSGITYEQYF

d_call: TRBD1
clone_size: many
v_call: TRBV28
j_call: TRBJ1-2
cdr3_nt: TGTGCCAGCAGTTTACCGTCCGGGACAGGGGGCAGGGGAGGCTACACCTTC
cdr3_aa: CASSLPSGTGGRGGYTF

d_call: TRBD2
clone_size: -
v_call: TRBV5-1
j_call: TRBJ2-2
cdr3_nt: TGCGCCAGCAGCTTGGCCAAACTAGCGGGACATGCCGGGGAGCTGTTTTTT
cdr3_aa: CASSLAKLAGHAGELFF

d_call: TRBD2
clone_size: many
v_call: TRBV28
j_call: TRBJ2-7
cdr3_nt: TGTGCCAGCAGTTTACCCCACGGGACTAGCGACGAGCAGTACTTC
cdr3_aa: CASSLPHGTSDEQYF

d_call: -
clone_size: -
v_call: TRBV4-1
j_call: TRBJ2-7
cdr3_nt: TGCGCCAGCAGCCAGCAACAAGGCTACGAGCAGTACTTC
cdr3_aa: CASSQQQGYEQYF

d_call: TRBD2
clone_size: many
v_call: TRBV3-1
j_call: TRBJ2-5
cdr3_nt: TGTGCCAGCAGCCAACGGGATAGCGGGGGGGTTGGGGAGACCCAGTACTTC
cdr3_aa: CASSQRDSGGVGETQYF

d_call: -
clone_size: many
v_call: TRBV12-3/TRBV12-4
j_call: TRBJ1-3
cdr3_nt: TGTGCCAGCAGTTTTGCGACGGTGGGCCGGGACACCATATATTTT
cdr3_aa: CASSFATVGRDTIYF

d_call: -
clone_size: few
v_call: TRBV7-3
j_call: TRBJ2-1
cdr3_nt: TGTGCCAGCGGAACAGGGAACAATGAGCAGTTCTTC
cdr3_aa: CASGTGNNEQFF

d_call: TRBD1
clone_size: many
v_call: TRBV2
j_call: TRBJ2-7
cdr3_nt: TGTGCCAGCAGTGACGGAGACAGGGTAACCTACGAGCAGTACTTC
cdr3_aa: CASSDGDRVTYEQYF

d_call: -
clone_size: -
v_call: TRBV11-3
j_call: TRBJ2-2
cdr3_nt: TGTGCCAGCAGCTTAGATTTGTCTGGCGGTGCCACCGGGGAGCTGTTTTTT
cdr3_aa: CASSLDLSGGATGELFF

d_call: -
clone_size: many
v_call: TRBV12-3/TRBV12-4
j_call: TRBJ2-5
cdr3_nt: TGTGCCAGCAGTTTAGCCGGGACCCAGTACTTC
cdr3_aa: CASSLAGTQYF

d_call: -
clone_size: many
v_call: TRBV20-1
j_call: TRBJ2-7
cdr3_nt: TGCAGTGCTAATGAGGGTGACTCCTACGAGCAGTACTTC
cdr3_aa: CSANEGDSYEQYF

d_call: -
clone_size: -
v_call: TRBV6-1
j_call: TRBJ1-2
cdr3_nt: TGTGCCAGCAGATTCAGGGGTGGAGGCTACACCTTC
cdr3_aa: CASRFRGGGYTF

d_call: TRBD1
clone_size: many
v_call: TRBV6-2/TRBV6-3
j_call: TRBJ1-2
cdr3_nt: TGTGCCAGCAGTGAAAGACAGCCCGGGACAGGGTATGGCTACACCTTC
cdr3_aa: CASSERQPGTGYGYTF

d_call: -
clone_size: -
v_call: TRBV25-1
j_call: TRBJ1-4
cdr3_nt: TGTGCCAGCAGTGTATCAGGTGGTAATGAAAAACTGTTTTTT
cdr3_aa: CASSVSGGNEKLFF

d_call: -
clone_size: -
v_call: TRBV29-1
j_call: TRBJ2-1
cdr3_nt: TGCAGCGTTCCTTGGGGTGATGAGCAGTTCTTC
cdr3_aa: CSVPWGDEQFF

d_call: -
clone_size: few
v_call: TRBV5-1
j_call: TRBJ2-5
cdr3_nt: TGCGCCAGCAGCCGGCAAAGCGAACCACAAGAGACCCAGTACTTC
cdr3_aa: CASSRQSEPQETQYF

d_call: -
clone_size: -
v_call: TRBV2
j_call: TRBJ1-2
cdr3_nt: TGTGCCAGCAGCCAGACATCCTCTAACTATGGCTACACCTTC
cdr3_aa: CASSQTSSNYGYTF

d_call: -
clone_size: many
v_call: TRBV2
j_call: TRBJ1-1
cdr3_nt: TGTGCCACCGTCCTATTAATAGTTGACACTGAAGCTTTCTTT
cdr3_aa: CATVLLIVDTEAFF

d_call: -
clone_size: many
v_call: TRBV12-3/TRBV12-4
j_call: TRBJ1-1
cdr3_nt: TGTGCCAGCAGTTTACATGCCATGAACACTGAAGCTTTCTTT
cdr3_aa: CASSLHAMNTEAFF

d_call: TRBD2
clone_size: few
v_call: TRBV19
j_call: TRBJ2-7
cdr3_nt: TGTGCCAGTAGTAATCCGGGGACTAGCGGGAGTTACGAGCAGTACTTC
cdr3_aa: CASSNPGTSGSYEQYF

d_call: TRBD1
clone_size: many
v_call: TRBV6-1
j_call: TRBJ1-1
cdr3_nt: TGTGCCAGCAGTGTCGGGACAGGGGAATATGAAGCTTTCTTT
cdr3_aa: CASSVGTGEYEAFF

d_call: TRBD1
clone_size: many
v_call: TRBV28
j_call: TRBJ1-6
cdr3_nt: TGTGCCAGCAGCTCCGCCGCCGGGACAGGGGTCAATTCACCCCTCCACTTT
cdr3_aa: CASSSAAGTGVNSPLHF

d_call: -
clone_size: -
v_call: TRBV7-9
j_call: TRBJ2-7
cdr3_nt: TGTGCCAGCAGCTTAGCTATTCGCGGGGGCGCGAGTCCCGAGCAGTACTTC
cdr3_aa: CASSLAIRGGASPEQYF

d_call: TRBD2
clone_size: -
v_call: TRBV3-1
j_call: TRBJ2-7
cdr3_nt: TGTGCCAGCAGCCTTAGCGGGACTGGAGAGCAGTACTTC
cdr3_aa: CASSLSGTGEQYF

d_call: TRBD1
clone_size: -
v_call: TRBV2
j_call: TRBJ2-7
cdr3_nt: TGTGCCAGCAGTGAAGCCTGGACAGGAGGCTTAGAGCAGTACTTC
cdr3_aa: CASSEAWTGGLEQYF

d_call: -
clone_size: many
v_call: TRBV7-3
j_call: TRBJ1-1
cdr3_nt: TGTGCCAGCAGCTCCGAGGTGGACACTGAAGCTTTCTTT
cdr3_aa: CASSSEVDTEAFF

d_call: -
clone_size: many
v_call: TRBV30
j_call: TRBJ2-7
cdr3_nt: TGTGCCTGGATAGGACAGTTAGCCTACGAGCAGTACTTC
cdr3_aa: CAWIGQLAYEQYF

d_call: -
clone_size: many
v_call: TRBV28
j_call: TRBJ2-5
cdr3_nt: TGTGCCAGCAGTCTACTGACGGGGAGGGAGACCCAGTACTTC
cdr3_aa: CASSLLTGRETQYF

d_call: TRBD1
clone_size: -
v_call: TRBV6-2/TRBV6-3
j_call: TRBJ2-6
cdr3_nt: TGTGCCAGCTGGGACAGGGTTGGGTCTGGGGCCAACGTCCTGACTTTC
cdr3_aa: CASWDRVGSGANVLTF

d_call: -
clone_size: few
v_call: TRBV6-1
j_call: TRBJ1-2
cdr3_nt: TGTGCCAGCAGCCCTGCCGGGCGAGGCTACACCTTC
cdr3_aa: CASSPAGRGYTF

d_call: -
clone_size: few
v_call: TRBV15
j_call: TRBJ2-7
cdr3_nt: TGTGCCACCAGCAGAGAGGAGAGCTCCTACGAGCAGTACTTC
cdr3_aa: CATSREESSYEQYF

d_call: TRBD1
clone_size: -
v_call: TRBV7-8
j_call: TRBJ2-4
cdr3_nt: TGTGCCAGCAGCTTAAGAGGGGCGGGACAGGGGGACAACATTCAGTACTTC
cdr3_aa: CASSLRGAGQGDNIQYF

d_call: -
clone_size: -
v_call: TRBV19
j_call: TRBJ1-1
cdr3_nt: TGTGCCAGTAGCCCGGCGAGGGGGGTTAACACTGAAGCTTTCTTT
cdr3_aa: CASSPARGVNTEAFF

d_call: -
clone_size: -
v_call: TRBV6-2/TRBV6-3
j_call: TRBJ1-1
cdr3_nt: TGTGCCAGCAGTTACTCGCGACAAAACAGGGAGATGAACACTGAAGCTTTCTTT
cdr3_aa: CASSYSRQNREMNTEAFF

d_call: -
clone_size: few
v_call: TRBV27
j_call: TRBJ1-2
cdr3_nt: TGTGCCAGCAGTTTGAAGTGGGGGAACTATGGCTACACCTTC
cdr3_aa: CASSLKWGNYGYTF

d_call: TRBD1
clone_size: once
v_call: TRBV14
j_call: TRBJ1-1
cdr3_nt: TGTGCCAGCAGCCCTATGACAGGGGGCCCTGAAGCTTTCTTT
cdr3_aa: CASSPMTGGPEAFF

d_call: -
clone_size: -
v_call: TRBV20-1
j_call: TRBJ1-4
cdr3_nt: TGCAGTGCCCTTAATGAAAAACTGTTTTTT
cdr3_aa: CSALNEKLFF

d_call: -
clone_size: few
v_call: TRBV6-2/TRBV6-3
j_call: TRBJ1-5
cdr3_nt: TGTGCCAGCAGCCTACGGGACTCGAATCAGCCCCAGCATTTT
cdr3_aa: CASSLRDSNQPQHF

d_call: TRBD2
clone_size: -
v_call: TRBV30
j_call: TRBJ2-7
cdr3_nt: TGTGCCTGGAGTTTCCTCGGGGGGTCCTACGAGCAGTACTTC
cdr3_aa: CAWSFLGGSYEQYF

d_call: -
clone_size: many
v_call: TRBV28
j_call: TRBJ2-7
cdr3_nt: TGTGCCAGCAGTTTAACACCGGGACGCTCTTACGAGCAGTACTTC
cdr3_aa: CASSLTPGRSYEQYF

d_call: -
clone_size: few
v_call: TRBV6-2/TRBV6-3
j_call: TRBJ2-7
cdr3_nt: TGTGCCAGCAGCGCCGCGCCCCCAGGCTCCTACGAGCAGTACTTC
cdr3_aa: CASSAAPPGSYEQYF

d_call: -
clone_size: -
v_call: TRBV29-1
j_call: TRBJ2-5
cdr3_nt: TGCAGCGTTGGGGCAGAGCAAAAGACCCAGTACTTC
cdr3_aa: CSVGAEQKTQYF

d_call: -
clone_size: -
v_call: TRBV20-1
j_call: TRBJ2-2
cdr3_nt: TGCAGTGCTAGAGATTTAGTCACCGGGGAGCTGTTTTTT
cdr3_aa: CSARDLVTGELFF

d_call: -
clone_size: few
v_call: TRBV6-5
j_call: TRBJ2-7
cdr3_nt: TGTGCCAGCAGTTCCTCGATTGAGCAGTACTTC
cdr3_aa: CASSSSIEQYF

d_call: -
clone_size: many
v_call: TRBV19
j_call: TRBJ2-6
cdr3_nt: TGTGCCAGTAGTATCGGCGGATCCAGCTCTGGGGCCAACGTCCTGACTTTC
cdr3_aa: CASSIGGSSSGANVLTF

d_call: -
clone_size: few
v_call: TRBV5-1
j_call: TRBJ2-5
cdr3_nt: TGCGCCAGCAGCTCCCTCGGACTCGAACAAGAGACCCAGTACTTC
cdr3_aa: CASSSLGLEQETQYF

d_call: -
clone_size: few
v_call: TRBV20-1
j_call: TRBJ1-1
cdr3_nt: TGCAGTGCTAGCGGGGGATCCAGGGGCCTTGAAGCTTTCTTT
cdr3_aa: CSASGGSRGLEAFF

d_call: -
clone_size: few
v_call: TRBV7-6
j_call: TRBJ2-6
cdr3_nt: TGTGCCAGCAGCTTCCAGAACTCTGGGGCCAACGTCCTGACTTTC
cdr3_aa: CASSFQNSGANVLTF

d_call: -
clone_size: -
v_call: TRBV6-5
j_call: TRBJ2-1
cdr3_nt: TGTGCCAGCAGTTACCTTGGTGGCGAGCAGTTCTTC
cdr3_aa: CASSYLGGEQFF

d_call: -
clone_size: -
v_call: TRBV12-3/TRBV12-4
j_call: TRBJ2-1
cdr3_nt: TGTGCCAGCAGTTTAAGGGCAGTCTACAATGAGCAGTTCTTC
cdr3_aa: CASSLRAVYNEQFF